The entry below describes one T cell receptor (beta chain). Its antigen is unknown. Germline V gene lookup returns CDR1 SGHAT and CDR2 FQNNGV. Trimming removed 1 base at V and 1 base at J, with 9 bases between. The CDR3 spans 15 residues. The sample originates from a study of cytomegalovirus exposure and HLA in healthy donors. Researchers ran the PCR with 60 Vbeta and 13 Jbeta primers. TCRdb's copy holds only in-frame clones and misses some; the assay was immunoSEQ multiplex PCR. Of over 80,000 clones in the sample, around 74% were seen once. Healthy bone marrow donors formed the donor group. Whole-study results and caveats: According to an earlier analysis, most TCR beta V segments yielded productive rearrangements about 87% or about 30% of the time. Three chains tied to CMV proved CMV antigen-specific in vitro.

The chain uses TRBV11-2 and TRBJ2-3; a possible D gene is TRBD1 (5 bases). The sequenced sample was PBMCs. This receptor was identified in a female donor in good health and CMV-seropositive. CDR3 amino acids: CASSLGAGRTDTQYF. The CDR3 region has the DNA TGTGCCAGCAGCTTAGGAGCAGGGCGCACAGATACGCAGTATTTT.